The 32 T cell receptor beta chains in this list originate from one sample, sequenced in a study of vaccination and CD4 T cells after COVID-19. Cultured CD4+ T cell DNA was sequenced using the Oncomine TCR Beta short-read assay. TCRdb re-called the PCR reads through MiXCR, storing one row per CDR3 protein. This table has 15,000 to 20,000 distinct CDR3 sequences, nearly 55% appearing once. The antigens for these receptors are not known. The treatment is: 10-day PBMC culture with coronavirus spike peptide pools or control peptides (ViraFEST assay). The sample was CD4+ T cells from blood, cultured in vitro, taken before SARS-CoV-2 vaccination. The origin of the receptors is a human donor who had recovered from COVID-19.

The chain is built from TRBV5-1 and TRBJ2-3; 9 nucleotides match TRBD2. The CDR3 is 15 residues long. The V gene's germline CDR1 is SGHRS and CDR2 YFSETQ. The V segment lost 6 bases and the J segment 4 bases; nucleotides outside the gene matches: 9. This CDR3 reads CASTSGSGRADTQYF. For the CDR3, the DNA is TGCGCCAGCACATCGGGTAGCGGGAGAGCAGATACGCAGTATTTT.

The J gene is TRBJ1-6, the V gene TRBV27, with a weak D call TRBD1 (6 bases). V lost 6 bases to trimming and J lost 5 bases, with 17 bases between them. Germline CDR1 is MNHEY and CDR2 is SMNVEV (reference sequence). The CDR3 spans 16 residues. The CDR3 DNA is TGTGCCAGCAGGATAGGACAGTACTACGATAATTCACCCCTCCACTTT. It translates to CASRIGQYYDNSPLHF.

J is TRBJ2-5 and V is TRBV7-9; 11 bases are shared with TRBD2. The CDR3 totals 13 residues. Germline V gives CDR1 SEHNR, CDR2 FQNEAQ (reference sequence). V was pared by 5 bases and J by 5 bases, with 1 base of the junction left unmatched. As DNA, the CDR3 is TGTGCCAGCAGCCCTAGCGGGGGGGAGACCCAGTACTTC. Amino acids: CASSPSGGETQYF.

The chain carries TRBV11-3 and TRBJ2-3; 9 positions match TRBD2. Per the germline V gene, CDR1 is SGHNT and CDR2 is YENEEA. This CDR3 spans 18 amino acids. V was clipped by 1 base and J by 4 bases; unmatched bases: 12. CDR3 coding DNA: TGTGCCAGCAGCTTAGGGGAGCGGGAGGCCCCTGAGGCAGATACGCAGTATTTT. Its translation: CASSLGEREAPEADTQYF. The variable domain in full, with the rest retrieved from reference TRBV11-3 and TRBJ2-3, is EAGVVQSPRYKIIEKKQPVAFWCNPISGHNTLYWYLQNLGQGPELLIRYENEEAVDDSQLPKDRFSAERLKGVDSTLKIQPAELGDSAVYLCASSLGEREAPEADTQYFGPGTRLTVL.

The chain uses TRBV7-6 and TRBJ2-3; 14 positions agree with TRBD2. CDR1 SGHVS and CDR2 FNYEAQ come from the germline V gene. V shed 3 bases and J 4 bases; nucleotides not matched to a gene: 3. The CDR3 has 16 amino acids. CDR3 loop: CASSLGLAGAPDTQYF. The CDR3 nucleotides are TGTGCCAGCAGCTTGGGACTAGCGGGAGCGCCAGATACGCAGTATTTT.

This clonotype has only a few counts. The chain uses TRBV28 and TRBJ1-5; D is possibly TRBD1 (5 bases). The CDR3 length is 16 residues. The germline CDR1 and CDR2 sequences are MDHEN and SYDVKM. V was clipped by 2 bases and J by 3 bases, with 14 bases between them. CDR3 in DNA: TGTGCCAGCAGTTTAAGGTCCGGGACGGTCAATCAGCCCCAGCATTTT. Amino acid sequence: CASSLRSGTVNQPQHF.

This clonotype appeared once. The rearrangement links TRBV7-9 to TRBJ2-5; D is possibly TRBD2 (5 bases). Germline lookup yields CDR1 SEHNR and CDR2 FQNEAQ (reference sequence). This CDR3 comprises 12 residues. V was trimmed by 5 bases and J by 7 bases, leaving 11 bases between them. CDR3 coding DNA: TGTGCCAGCAGCCTAACTGGAGGGACCCAGTACTTC. This encodes CASSLTGGTQYF.

V and J are TRBV11-2 and TRBJ1-2; a weak D match, TRBD1 (6 bases). Germline V CDR1 and CDR2: SGHAT, FQNNGV. The CDR3 is made up of 14 amino acids. V was clipped by 1 base and J by 8 bases, with 14 bases between them. Here the CDR3 DNA reads TGTGCCAGCAGCTTAGGGGGGGCAGGGATCGGCTACACCTTC. It yields the protein CASSLGGAGIGYTF.

The chain links TRBV20-1 to TRBJ2-1; 9 positions agree with TRBD2. Germline assignment: CDR1 DFQATT and CDR2 SNEGSKA (reference sequence). This CDR3 spans 17 amino acids. V lost 1 base to trimming and J lost 6 bases; unmatched junction nucleotides: 13. The CDR3 coding sequence is TGCAGTGCTAGAGGGGGGGCGACTAGCGGCCGATTCAATGAGCAGTTCTTC. Encoded protein: CSARGGATSGRFNEQFF.

V and J are TRBV10-3 and TRBJ2-7; D is possibly TRBD1 (8 bases). Trimming left V 3 bases short and J 0 bases short, with 21 bases between. Germline V lookup: CDR1 ENHRY, CDR2 SYGVKD. CDR3 length: 18 residues. The CDR3: CAISDRQGASGSSYEQYF. CDR3 DNA: TGTGCCATCAGTGATCGGCAGGGGGCTAGCGGTAGCTCCTACGAGCAGTACTTC.

Worth noting for this clonotype: An end of the junction does not agree with germline; a read error may underlie this. The chain combines TRBV7-7 with TRBJ2-5; maybe TRBD2 (6 bases). Germline CDR1 reads SSHAT; CDR2 reads FNYEAQ (reference sequence). The CDR3 length is 15 residues. The CDR3 sequence: CASSLDLREWETQYF. The CDR3 bases are TGTGCTAGCAGCTTAGACCTCCGGGAGTGGGAGACCCAGTACTTC.

The V call is TRBV20-1, the J call TRBJ2-1; 8 positions agree with TRBD2. J gave up 7 bases and V 1 base, and 9 bases lay outside the gene matches. There are 15 residues in the CDR3. The germline gives CDR1 DFQATT, CDR2 SNEGSKA (reference sequence). The CDR3 protein is CSARGIGRAGNEQFF. As DNA, the CDR3 is TGCAGTGCTAGAGGGATCGGGAGGGCCGGGAATGAGCAGTTCTTC.

The chain employs TRBV20-1 and TRBJ1-1; D gene uncertain. V shed 3 bases and J shed 1 base, with 12 bases lying between them. Germline CDR1 and CDR2: DFQATT and SNEGSKA (reference sequence). The CDR3 consists of 14 residues. CDR3 coding DNA: TGCAGTGCTAGTCATGAAGACCCGAACACTGAAGCTTTCTTT. Encoded protein: CSASHEDPNTEAFF.

In DNA form, the CDR3 reads TGTGCCAGTAGTATGGCTGGGTACGAGCAGTACTTC. It translates to CASSMAGYEQYF. This chain uses TRBV19 with TRBJ2-7; D is unclear. Germline CDR1 LNHDA, CDR2 SQIVND (reference sequence). V was clipped by 3 bases and J by 4 bases, with 7 bases between them. The CDR3 totals 12 residues.

About this clonotype: A read error may account for a junction end that differs from germline. The chain links TRBV6-1 to TRBJ1-5; D is unresolved. CDR1 MNHNS and CDR2 SASEGT come from the germline V gene. The CDR3 runs 16 residues. CDR3 nucleotide sequence: TGTGCCAACAGTGCTCAAAGAGCCGCCGGCAATCAGCCCCAGCATTTT. Its translation is CANSAQRAAGNQPQHF.

The V gene is TRBV10-3, the J gene TRBJ2-3, with a possible D match to TRBD2 (6 bases). Trimming cost V 3 bases and J 0 bases, with 10 bases left between them. The germline CDR1 and CDR2 sequences are ENHRY and SYGVKD. The CDR3 has 15 amino acids. CDR3 nucleotides: TGTGCCATCAGTGATGGGGGAGGTAGCACAGATACGCAGTATTTT. Protein product: CAISDGGGSTDTQYF.

This clonotype occurred a few times. The chain is built from TRBV20-1 and TRBJ1-5; TRBD1 matches at 9 bases. Germline trimming cut 6 bases from V and 5 bases from J; bases unmatched to any gene: 8. CDR1 and CDR2 (germline): DFQATT, SNEGSKA (reference sequence). This CDR3 has 14 amino acids. The CDR3 DNA is TGCAGTGCGGAAGACAGGGGGACACATCAGCCCCAGCATTTT. This encodes CSAEDRGTHQPQHF.

Turning to this clonotype: At one of its ends the junction is not consistent with the germline gene, which may arise from a read error. The rearrangement joins TRBV2 to TRBJ2-3; TRBD2 matches 8 bases. Germline V lookup: CDR1 SNHLY, CDR2 FYNNEI. This CDR3 has 15 amino acids. The CDR3 nucleotides are TGTGCCAGCAGCGAAGAGAACGGGAGGGCTGATACGCAGTATTTT. It yields the protein CASSEENGRADTQYF. Looking up the rest from reference TRBV2 and TRBJ2-3 gives the full variable domain: EPEVTQTPSHQVTQMGQEVILRCVPISNHLYFYWYRQILGQKVEFLVSFYNNEISEKSEIFDDQFSVERPDGSNFTLKIRSTKLEDSAMYFCASSEENGRADTQYFGPGTRLTVL.

The chain is built from TRBV28 and TRBJ2-7; D is possibly TRBD1 or TRBD2 (5 bases each). This CDR3 is built from 17 residues. CDR1 and CDR2 from the germline V gene are MDHEN and SYDVKM. V lost 5 bases to trimming and J lost 7 bases, with 27 bases between them. CDR3 DNA sequence: TGTGCCAGCAGTGGAAGGACGGGGTTCAAATCTTGGGGGGAGCAGTACTTC. The encoded protein is CASSGRTGFKSWGEQYF.

The V gene is TRBV7-3, the J gene TRBJ2-1; TRBD2 agrees at 8 bases. Germline loops: CDR1 SGHTA, CDR2 FQGTGA. V lost 2 bases and J lost 2; bases outside the gene matches: 5. The CDR3 totals 16 residues. The CDR3 DNA reads as TGTGCCAGCAGCTTAGGACGGGAGGGCCCCTACAATGAGCAGTTCTTC. The encoded protein is CASSLGREGPYNEQFF.

The chain couples TRBV19 to TRBJ1-1, with D uncertain. The germline CDR1 and CDR2 sequences are LNHDA and SQIVND (reference sequence). The CDR3 is 13 amino acids. V shed 6 bases and J shed 4 bases, with 12 bases lying between them. CDR3 nucleotides: TGTGCCAGTAGGGTGGTTCGCGGCACTGAAGCTTTCTTT. Its protein is CASRVVRGTEAFF.

This sequence joins TRBV7-2 and TRBJ2-3, with a tentative D call TRBD2 (5 bases). The CDR3 length is 19 residues. Trimming took off 2 bases at V and 1 base at J, with 22 bases between the two ends. Looked up from germline, CDR1 is SGHTA and CDR2 is FQGNSA. CDR3 protein: CASSLWRKRGGAGTDTQYF. The CDR3 region has the DNA TGTGCCAGCAGCTTATGGAGGAAGAGAGGAGGAGCAGGCACAGATACGCAGTATTTT.

The rearrangement joins TRBV10-1 to TRBJ2-3, with TRBD1 identical over 11 bases. V lost 5 bases to trimming and J lost 10 bases; unmatched junction nucleotides: 11. Germline V lookup: CDR1 WNHNN, CDR2 SYGVQD (reference sequence). The CDR3 loop spans 15 amino acids. In nucleotides, the CDR3 is TGCGCCAGCAGTTTCGGGACAGGGGGAATTGTTGCGCAGTATTTT. Protein sequence: CASSFGTGGIVAQYF.

The rearrangement uses TRBV7-8 and TRBJ1-5; 9 bases match TRBD1. The CDR3 sequence is 15 residues long. V gave up 5 bases and J gave up 3 bases; unmatched junction bases: 5. Per germline, CDR1 SGHVS and CDR2 FQNEAQ. In DNA form, the CDR3 reads TGTGCCAGCAGCCTTAGGACAGGGGACAATCAGCCCCAGCATTTT. This encodes CASSLRTGDNQPQHF.

This chain connects TRBV29-1 to TRBJ2-7, with TRBD2 matching 8 bases. From germline, CDR1 is SQVTM and CDR2 ANQGSEA. V shed 8 bases, J shed 2 bases, and the junction held 14 bases outside the gene matches. This CDR3 is built from 15 residues. The DNA of the CDR3 is TGCAGCCCTTGTCATTCTAGCGGGCCACCCTACGAGCAGTACTTC. Amino acids: CSPCHSSGPPYEQYF.

CDR3 sequence: CSARGLAEPQETQYF. In DNA form, the CDR3 reads TGCAGTGCTAGAGGACTAGCGGAGCCCCAAGAGACCCAGTACTTC. This chain connects TRBV20-1 to TRBJ2-5; 9 nucleotides match TRBD2. Trimming cost V 1 base and J 1 base; bases outside gene matches: 4. From germline, CDR1 is DFQATT and CDR2 SNEGSKA (reference sequence). The CDR3 has 15 residues.

This clonotype came up a few times. The rearrangement uses TRBV28 and TRBJ2-2; 11 nucleotides line up with TRBD2. CDR3 length: 17 amino acids. The J segment lost 6 bases and the V segment lost 0 bases, leaving 6 bases of the junction unmatched. Per germline, CDR1 MDHEN and CDR2 SYDVKM. CDR3 protein: CASSLWSLAGGPGELFF. The DNA of the CDR3 is TGTGCCAGCAGTTTATGGTCTCTAGCGGGAGGCCCCGGGGAGCTGTTTTTT.

The gene calls are TRBV20-1 and TRBJ1-5; D unresolved. The CDR3 has 12 amino acids. Germline lookup yields CDR1 DFQATT and CDR2 SNEGSKA (reference sequence). V shed 6 bases and J shed 3 bases, with 9 bases lying between them. The CDR3: CSAGRNNQPQHF. The CDR3 DNA sequence: TGCAGTGCGGGGAGAAACAATCAGCCCCAGCATTTT.

V usage is TRBV10-3 and J usage is TRBJ2-2, with TRBD1 identical over 7 bases. This CDR3 is built from 15 residues. With 10 bases clipped from V and 6 bases from J, the junction kept 14 bases outside the gene matches. CDR1 and CDR2 from the germline V gene are ENHRY and SYGVKD. CDR3 bases: TGTGCCACCTATTCCGCCGACAGGGTCCCCGGGGAGCTGTTTTTT. Amino acid sequence: CATYSADRVPGELFF.

The chain recombines TRBV28 with TRBJ2-6, with D perhaps TRBD1 or TRBD2 (5 bases each). CDR1 and CDR2 (germline): MDHEN, SYDVKM. This CDR3 contains 15 residues. Trimming pared 0 bases from V and 2 bases from J, leaving 5 bases between. The CDR3 loop is CASSLWGAGANVLTF. In DNA, the CDR3 is TGTGCCAGCAGTTTATGGGGGGCTGGGGCCAACGTCCTGACTTTC.

The rearrangement joins TRBV20-1 to TRBJ2-7, with 7 bases that match TRBD2. CDR3 length: 16 amino acids. Germline CDR1 reads DFQATT; CDR2 reads SNEGSKA (reference sequence). With V trimmed by 1 base and J by 4 bases, 13 bases remained unmatched. The CDR3 here is CSARGYPGRGRYEQYF. The CDR3 DNA follows: TGCAGTGCTAGAGGTTATCCGGGGAGGGGCAGGTACGAGCAGTACTTC.

V usage is TRBV19 and J usage is TRBJ2-2; 7 bases are a match to TRBD1. The CDR3 runs 11 residues. Trimming at V came to 8 bases and at J to 6 bases, leaving 0 bases not matched to a gene. The germline CDR1 and CDR2 sequences are LNHDA and SQIVND (reference sequence). This CDR3 is CASQGAGELFF. The CDR3 region has the DNA TGTGCCAGTCAGGGGGCCGGGGAGCTGTTTTTT.